The subject of this entry is one T cell receptor beta chain. No antigen is known for it. Total RNA amounting to 450 to 550 ng was the source from which TCR beta cDNA was made with a constant-region primer. Libraries covering TCR beta were generated through three nested multiplex PCR rounds (using a slightly modified ARM-PCR). TCRdb re-analysed the multiplex PCR reads in MiXCR, keeping a single row per CDR3 protein. The sample consists of almost 200,000 distinct CDR3 sequences, around three fifths of them appearing once. The data originate from a study of tumor-infiltrating lymphocytes in primary liver carcinoma. The wider study: Productive TCRbeta read yields ran from roughly 3.9 to 6.8 million per sample and were similar between tissues.

Study results and limitations: Tumor-adjacent and tumor-blood pairs showed less overlap than tumor region pairs.

Germline DNA was also extracted, and blood RNA derived from unsorted whole blood. It was before surgery that roughly 3.9 milliliters of peripheral blood were collected. The source material was peripheral blood. This TCR was recovered from a woman aged 55 to 70 with primary liver carcinoma and hepatitis B virus infection.

The CDR3 DNA follows: TGTGCCAGTAGTGAGTATGGCACTGAAGCTTTCTTT. It is translated as CASSEYGTEAFF. V usage is TRBV12-3 or TRBV12-4 and J usage is TRBJ1-1; D call uncertain. Trimming took 9 bases from V and 4 from J, leaving 12 bases between them. There are 12 residues in the CDR3.